This note documents a single T cell receptor (beta chain) sequence. Antigen unknown. This sample was included in a study of OX40 agonist ivuxolimab in advanced cancers. Across the study: Cohort: approximately 79% men, mean age around 60, aged about 23 to 80. Two cutaneous melanoma patients and one hepatocellular carcinoma patient, three in all, had partial responses. Study-level points and caveats: Part of the nonresponder group also had normalized T-cell clonal expansion that was low.

This table comes from immunoSEQ multiplex PCR, and its TCRdb copy is limited to in-frame clones, with some not included. The table has approximately 84,000 clones, over 65% seen once. From germline, CDR1 is SGDLS and CDR2 YYNGEE. The V gene lost 0 bases and the J gene lost 8 bases, with 11 bases spanning the gap. The CDR3 is 13 residues long. The sequence was obtained from an adult with an advanced solid tumor such as melanoma, head and neck, liver or kidney cancer. Here the sequenced sample was CD4+ or CD8+ T cells sorted from blood, taken in a trial of the OX40 agonist ivuxolimab. The V gene is TRBV9, the J gene TRBJ1-2; D is unresolved. The chain's CDR3 is CASSVDGVYGYTF. The DNA for the CDR3 is TGTGCCAGCAGCGTAGATGGGGTATACGGCTACACCTTC.